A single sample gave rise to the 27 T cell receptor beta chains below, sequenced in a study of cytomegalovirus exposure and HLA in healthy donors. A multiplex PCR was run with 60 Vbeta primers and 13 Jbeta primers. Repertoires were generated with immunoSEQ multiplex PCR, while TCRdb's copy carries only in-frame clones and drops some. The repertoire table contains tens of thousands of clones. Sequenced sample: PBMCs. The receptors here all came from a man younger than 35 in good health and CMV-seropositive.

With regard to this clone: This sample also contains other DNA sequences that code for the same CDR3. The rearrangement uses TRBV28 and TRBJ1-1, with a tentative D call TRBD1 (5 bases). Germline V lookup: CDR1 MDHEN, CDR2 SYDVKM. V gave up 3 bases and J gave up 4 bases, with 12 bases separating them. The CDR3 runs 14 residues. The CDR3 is CASSFPQRGTEAFF. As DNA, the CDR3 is TGTGCCAGCAGTTTCCCCCAAAGGGGCACTGAAGCTTTCTTT.

The DNA of the CDR3 is TGTGCCAGCCTGAAACTCCACACCGGGGAGCTGTTTTTT. Amino acid sequence: CASLKLHTGELFF. V gene TRBV28 combines with J gene TRBJ2-2; D gene ambiguous. Germline lookup yields CDR1 MDHEN and CDR2 SYDVKM. V shed 8 bases and J shed 3 bases, with 10 bases lying between them. CDR3 size: 13 residues.

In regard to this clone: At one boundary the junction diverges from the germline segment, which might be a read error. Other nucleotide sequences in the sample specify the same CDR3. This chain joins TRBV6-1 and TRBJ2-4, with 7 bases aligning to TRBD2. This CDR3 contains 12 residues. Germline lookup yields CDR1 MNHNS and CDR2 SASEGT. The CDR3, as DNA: TGTGCCAGCAGTGAAAGCGGGAACATTCAGTACTTT. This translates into CASSESGNIQYF.

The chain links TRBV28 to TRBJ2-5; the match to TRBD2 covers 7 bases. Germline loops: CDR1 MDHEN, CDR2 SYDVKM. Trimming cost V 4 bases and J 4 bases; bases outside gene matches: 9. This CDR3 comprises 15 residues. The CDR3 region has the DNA TGTGCCAGCAGTTCCCCCTCGGGGGGAGGAGAGACCCAGTACTTC. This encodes CASSSPSGGGETQYF.

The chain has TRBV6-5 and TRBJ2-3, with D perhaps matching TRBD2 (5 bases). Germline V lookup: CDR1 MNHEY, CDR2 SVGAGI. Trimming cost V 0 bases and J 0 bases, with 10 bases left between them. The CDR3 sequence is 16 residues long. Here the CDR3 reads CASSYSASPSTDTQYF. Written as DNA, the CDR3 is TGTGCCAGCAGTTACTCCGCTAGCCCTAGCACAGATACGCAGTATTTT.

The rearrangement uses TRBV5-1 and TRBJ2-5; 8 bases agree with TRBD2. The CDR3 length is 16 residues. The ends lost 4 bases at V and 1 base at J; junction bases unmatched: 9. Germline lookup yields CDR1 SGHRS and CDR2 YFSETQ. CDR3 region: CASSRVAGGLQETQYF. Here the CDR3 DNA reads TGCGCCAGCAGCCGGGTTGCGGGAGGCCTCCAAGAGACCCAGTACTTC.

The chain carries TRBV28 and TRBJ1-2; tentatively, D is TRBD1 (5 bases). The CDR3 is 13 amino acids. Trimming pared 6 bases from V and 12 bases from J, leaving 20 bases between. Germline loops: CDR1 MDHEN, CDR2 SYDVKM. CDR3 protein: CASRPPGLPNHTF. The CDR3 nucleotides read TGTGCCAGCAGACCCCCGGGACTCCCTAACCACACCTTC.

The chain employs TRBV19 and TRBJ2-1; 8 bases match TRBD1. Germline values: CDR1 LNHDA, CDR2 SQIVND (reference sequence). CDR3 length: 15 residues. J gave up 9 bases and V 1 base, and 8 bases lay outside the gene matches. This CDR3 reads CASSIVRTGSGEQFF. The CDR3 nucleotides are TGTGCCAGTAGTATAGTCAGGACAGGGAGTGGTGAGCAGTTCTTC.

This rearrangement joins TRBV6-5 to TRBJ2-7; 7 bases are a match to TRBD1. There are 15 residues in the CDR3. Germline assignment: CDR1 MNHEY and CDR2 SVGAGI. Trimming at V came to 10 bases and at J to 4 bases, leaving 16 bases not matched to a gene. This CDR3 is CATFSPKKGAYEQYF. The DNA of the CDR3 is TGTGCCACCTTCTCACCTAAGAAGGGGGCTTACGAGCAGTACTTC.

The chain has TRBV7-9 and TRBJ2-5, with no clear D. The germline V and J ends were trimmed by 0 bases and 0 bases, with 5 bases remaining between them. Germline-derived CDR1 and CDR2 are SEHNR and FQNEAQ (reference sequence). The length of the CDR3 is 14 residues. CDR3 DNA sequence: TGTGCCAGCAGCTTAGCACGGGACCAAGAGACCCAGTACTTC. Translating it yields CASSLARDQETQYF.

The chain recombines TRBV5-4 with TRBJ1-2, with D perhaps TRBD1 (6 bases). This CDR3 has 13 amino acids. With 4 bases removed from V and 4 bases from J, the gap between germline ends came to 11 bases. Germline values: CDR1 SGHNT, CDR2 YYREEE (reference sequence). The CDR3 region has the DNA TGTGCCAGCAGCCAAACAGGGTTCTATGGCTACACCTTC. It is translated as CASSQTGFYGYTF.

The CDR3 loop reads CASSASVSGGYTF. The CDR3 DNA reads as TGTGCCAGCAGTGCTTCGGTGTCCGGTGGCTACACCTTC. The chain recombines TRBV25-1 with TRBJ1-2; the D is unclear. Trimming stripped 4 bases from V and 7 bases from J, with 13 bases between. This CDR3 is built from 13 residues. Germline-derived CDR1 and CDR2 are MGHDK and SYGVNS.

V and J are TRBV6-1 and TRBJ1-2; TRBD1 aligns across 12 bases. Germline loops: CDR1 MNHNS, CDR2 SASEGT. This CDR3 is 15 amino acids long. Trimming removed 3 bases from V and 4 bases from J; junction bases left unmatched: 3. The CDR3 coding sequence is TGTGCCAGCAGTGAGGGGACAGGGGGCGGCTATGGCTACACCTTC. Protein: CASSEGTGGGYGYTF.

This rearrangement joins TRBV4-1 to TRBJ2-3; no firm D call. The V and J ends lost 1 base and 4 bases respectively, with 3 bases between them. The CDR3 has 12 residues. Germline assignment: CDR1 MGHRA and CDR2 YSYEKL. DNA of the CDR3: TGCGCCAGCAGCCAAGGAGCAGATACGCAGTATTTT. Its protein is CASSQGADTQYF.

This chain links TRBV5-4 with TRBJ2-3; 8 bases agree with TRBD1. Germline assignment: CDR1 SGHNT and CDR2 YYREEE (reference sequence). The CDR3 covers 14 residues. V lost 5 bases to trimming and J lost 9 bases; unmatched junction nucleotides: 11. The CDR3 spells CASSSKIQGETQYF. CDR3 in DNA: TGTGCCAGCAGTTCGAAAATACAGGGGGAAACGCAGTATTTT.

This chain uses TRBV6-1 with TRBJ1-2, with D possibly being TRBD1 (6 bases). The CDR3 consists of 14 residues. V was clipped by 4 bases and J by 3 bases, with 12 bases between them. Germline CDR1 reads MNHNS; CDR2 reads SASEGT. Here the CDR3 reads CASSGTGPDYGYTF. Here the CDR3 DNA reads TGTGCCAGCAGTGGAACAGGGCCGGACTATGGCTACACCTTC.

The CDR3 DNA sequence: TGTGCCAGCAGTTTATATCAGGGGTATCTGGGCACTGAAGCTTTCTTT. It translates to CASSLYQGYLGTEAFF. V gene TRBV27 combines with J gene TRBJ1-1; possibly TRBD1 for D (6 bases). V lost 1 base, J lost 4 bases, and 16 bases lay in between. Per the germline V gene, CDR1 is MNHEY and CDR2 is SMNVEV (reference sequence). The CDR3 is made up of 16 amino acids.

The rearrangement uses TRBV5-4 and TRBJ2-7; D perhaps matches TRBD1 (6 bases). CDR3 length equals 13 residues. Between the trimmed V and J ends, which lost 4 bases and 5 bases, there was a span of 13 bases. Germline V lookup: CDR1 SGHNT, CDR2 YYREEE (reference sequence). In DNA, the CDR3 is TGTGCCAGCAGCCAACAGGGAGCAGACGAGCAGTACTTC. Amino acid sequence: CASSQQGADEQYF.

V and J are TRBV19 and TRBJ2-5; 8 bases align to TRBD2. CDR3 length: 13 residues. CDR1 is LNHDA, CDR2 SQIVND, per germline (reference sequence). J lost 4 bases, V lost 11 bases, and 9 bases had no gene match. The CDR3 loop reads CAVSGGGRETQYF. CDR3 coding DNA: TGTGCCGTGAGTGGCGGGGGGCGAGAGACCCAGTACTTC.

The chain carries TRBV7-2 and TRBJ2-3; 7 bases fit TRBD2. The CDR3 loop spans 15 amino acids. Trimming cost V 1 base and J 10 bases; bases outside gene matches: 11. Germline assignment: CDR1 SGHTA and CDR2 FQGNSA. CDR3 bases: TGTGCCAGCAGCTTAGAAGGGACTATCCATGAGGCGCAGTATTTT. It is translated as CASSLEGTIHEAQYF.

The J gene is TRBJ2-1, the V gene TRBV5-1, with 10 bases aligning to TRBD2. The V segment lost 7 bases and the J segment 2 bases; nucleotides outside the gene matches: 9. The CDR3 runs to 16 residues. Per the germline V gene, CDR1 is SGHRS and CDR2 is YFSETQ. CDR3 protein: CASGDGGLAAYNEQFF. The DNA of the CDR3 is TGCGCCAGCGGCGACGGAGGACTAGCGGCCTACAATGAGCAGTTCTTC.

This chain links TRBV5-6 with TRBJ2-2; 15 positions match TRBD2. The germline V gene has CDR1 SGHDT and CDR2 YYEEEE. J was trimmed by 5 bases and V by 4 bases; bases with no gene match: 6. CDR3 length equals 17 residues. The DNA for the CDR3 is TGTGCCAGCAGCGCGGGACTAGCGGGGGGAAGGACCGGGGAGCTGTTTTTT. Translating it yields CASSAGLAGGRTGELFF.

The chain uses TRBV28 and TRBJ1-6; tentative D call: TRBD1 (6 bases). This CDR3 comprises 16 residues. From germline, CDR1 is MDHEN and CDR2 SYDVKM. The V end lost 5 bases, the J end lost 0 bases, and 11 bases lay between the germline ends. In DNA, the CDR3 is TGTGCCAGCAGTCCAGGACAGAGCTCCTATAATTCACCCCTCCACTTT. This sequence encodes CASSPGQSSYNSPLHF.

CDR3 amino acids: CASTVGANYGYTF. CDR3 DNA: TGTGCCAGTACAGTGGGGGCGAACTATGGCTACACCTTC. The chain uses TRBV28 and TRBJ1-2, with D tentatively TRBD1 (6 bases). Trimming took off 9 bases at V and 2 bases at J, with 13 bases between the two ends. The germline gives CDR1 MDHEN, CDR2 SYDVKM. The CDR3 has 13 residues.

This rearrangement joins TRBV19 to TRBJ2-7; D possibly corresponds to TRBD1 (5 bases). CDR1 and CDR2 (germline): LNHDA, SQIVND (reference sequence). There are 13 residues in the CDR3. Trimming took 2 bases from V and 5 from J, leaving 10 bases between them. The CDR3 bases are TGTGCCAGTAGTATATCCAGGGCGAACGAGCAGTACTTC. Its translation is CASSISRANEQYF. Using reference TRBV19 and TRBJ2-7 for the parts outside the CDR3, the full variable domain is DGGITQSPKYLFRKEGQNVTLSCEQNLNHDAMYWYRQDPGQGLRLIYYSQIVNDFQKGDIAEGYSVSREKKESFPLTVTSAQKNPTAFYLCASSISRANEQYFGPGTRLTVT.

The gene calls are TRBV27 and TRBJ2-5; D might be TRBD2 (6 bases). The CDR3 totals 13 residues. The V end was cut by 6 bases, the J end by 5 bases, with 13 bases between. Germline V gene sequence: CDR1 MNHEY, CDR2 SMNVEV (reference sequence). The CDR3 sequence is CASSSGEVETQYF. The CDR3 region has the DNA TGTGCCAGCAGCTCGGGGGAGGTGGAGACCCAGTACTTC.

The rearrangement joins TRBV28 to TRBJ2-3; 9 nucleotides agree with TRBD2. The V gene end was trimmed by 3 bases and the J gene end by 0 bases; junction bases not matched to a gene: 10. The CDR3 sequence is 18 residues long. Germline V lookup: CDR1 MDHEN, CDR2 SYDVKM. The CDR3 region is CASSLRPAGTSSTDTQYF. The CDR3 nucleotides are TGTGCCAGCAGTTTGCGTCCCGCCGGGACTAGCAGCACAGATACGCAGTATTTT. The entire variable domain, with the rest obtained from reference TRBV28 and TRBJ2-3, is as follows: DVKVTQSSRYLVKRTGEKVFLECVQDMDHENMFWYRQDPGLGLRLIYFSYDVKMKEKGDIPEGYSVSREKKERFSLILESASTNQTSMYLCASSLRPAGTSSTDTQYFGPGTRLTVL.